This record concerns one T cell receptor beta chain sequence. The antigen remains undetermined. Via CD45RO/CCR7/CD25/CD127/CD95/CD27, cells of the CD4+ naive, central memory, regulatory and stem cell-like memory subsets were sorted. Trimming took 5 bases from V and 9 from J; bases not matched to a gene: 13. CDR1 is LNHDA, CDR2 SQIVND, per germline (reference sequence). This CDR3 contains 15 residues. The entry originates in a study of beta chain features in type 1 diabetes. Study as a whole: Across the samples, about 100 million sorted cells were examined in total.

Study-level points and caveats: Cells with high TCR expression could be over-represented by cDNA sequencing. When Type 1 diabetes patients were examined, their TCRB CDR3s proved moderately but significantly shorter in all four CD4+ subsets.

Expressed TCRB transcripts were sequenced after all isolated RNA was converted to cDNA. Using immunoSEQ multiplex PCR, the repertoire was profiled, and TCRdb retains in-frame clones only, with some absent. The sample records around 300,000 clones, less than 15% being singletons. The sequenced sample consisted of central memory CD4+ T cells from blood. The clonotype was recovered from a man in his thirties or forties in good health. The chain links TRBV19 to TRBJ1-5; TRBD1 agrees at 7 bases. The CDR3 nucleotides read TGTGCCAGTAGTCCCCGGGACAGTGCTTTCTGGCCCCAGCATTTT. It specifies CASSPRDSAFWPQHF.